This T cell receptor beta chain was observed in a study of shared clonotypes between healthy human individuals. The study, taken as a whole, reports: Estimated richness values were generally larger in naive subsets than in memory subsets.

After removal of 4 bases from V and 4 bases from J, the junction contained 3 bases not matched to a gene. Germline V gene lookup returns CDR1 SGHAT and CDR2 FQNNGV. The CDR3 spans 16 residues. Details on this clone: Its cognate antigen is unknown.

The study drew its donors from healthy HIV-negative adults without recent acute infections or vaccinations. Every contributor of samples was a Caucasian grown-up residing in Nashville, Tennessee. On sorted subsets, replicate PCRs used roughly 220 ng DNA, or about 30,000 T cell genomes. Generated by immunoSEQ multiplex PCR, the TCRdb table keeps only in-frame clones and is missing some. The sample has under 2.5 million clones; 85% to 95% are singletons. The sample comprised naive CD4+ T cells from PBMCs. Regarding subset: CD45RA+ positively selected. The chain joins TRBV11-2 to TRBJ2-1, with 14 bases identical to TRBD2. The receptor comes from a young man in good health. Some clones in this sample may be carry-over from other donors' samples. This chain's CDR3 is CASSSWTSGGYNEQFF. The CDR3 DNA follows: TGTGCCAGCAGCTCGTGGACTAGCGGGGGGTACAATGAGCAGTTCTTC. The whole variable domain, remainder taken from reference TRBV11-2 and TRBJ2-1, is EAGVAQSPRYKIIEKRQSVAFWCNPISGHATLYWYQQILGQGPKLLIQFQNNGVVDDSQLPKDRFSAERLKGVDSTLKIQPAKLEDSAVYLCASSSWTSGGYNEQFFGPGTRLTVL.